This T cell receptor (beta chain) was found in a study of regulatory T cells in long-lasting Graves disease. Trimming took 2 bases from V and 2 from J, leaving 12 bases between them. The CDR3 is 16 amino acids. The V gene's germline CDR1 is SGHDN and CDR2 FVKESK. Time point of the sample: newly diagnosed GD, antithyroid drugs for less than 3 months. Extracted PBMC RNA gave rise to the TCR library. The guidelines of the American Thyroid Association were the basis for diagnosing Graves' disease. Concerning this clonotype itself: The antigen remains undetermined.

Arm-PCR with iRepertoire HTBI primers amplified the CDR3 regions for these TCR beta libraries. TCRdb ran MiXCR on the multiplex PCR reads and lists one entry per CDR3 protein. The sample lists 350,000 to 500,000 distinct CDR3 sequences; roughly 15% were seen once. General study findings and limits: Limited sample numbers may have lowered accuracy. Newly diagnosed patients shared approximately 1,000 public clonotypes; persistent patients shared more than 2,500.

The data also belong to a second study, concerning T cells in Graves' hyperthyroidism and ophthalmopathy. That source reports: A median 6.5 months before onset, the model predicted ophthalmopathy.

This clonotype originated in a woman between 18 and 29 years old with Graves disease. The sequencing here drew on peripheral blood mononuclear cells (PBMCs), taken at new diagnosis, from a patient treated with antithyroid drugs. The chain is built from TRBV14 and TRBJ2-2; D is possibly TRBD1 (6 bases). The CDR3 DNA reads TGTGCCAGCAGCCAACCCGAGGGGGTAAACACCGGGGAGCTGTTTTTT. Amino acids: CASSQPEGVNTGELFF.